This T cell receptor beta chain was identified during a study of CD4+ T cells in melanoma. The study, taken as a whole, reports: A reported correlation linked neoantigen-specific CD4+ T cells to CD8+, macrophage and B cell function. Reportedly, melanoma neoantigen-specific CD4+ T cells showed varied differentiation states.

The junction had 7 bases not matched to a gene; V was cut back by 6 bases and J by 9 bases. The V gene's germline CDR1 is SNHLY and CDR2 FYNNEI. The CDR3 loop spans 13 amino acids. Libraries were prepared by immunoSEQ multiplex PCR; TCRdb keeps only in-frame clonotypes and omits some of them. The table records some 13,000 clones, around 68% of them present only once. As regards this clone: The antigen remains unidentified.

The chain carries TRBV2 and TRBJ1-5; 8 bases line up with TRBD1. What was sequenced was cells from a culture (not recorded whether cultured in vitro). The TCR was taken from a human donor with melanoma. CDR3 DNA sequence: TGTGCCAGCAGCGACAGGGGCTCCAGGCCCCAGCATTTT. This codes for CASSDRGSRPQHF.